The 29 T cell receptor beta chains in this list originate from one sample, sequenced in a study of spatial heterogeneity in lung cancer. This sample's time point: sample taken at primary tumor resection. Unsorted whole RNA of tumor, nontumor lung or frozen PBMC was sequenced. Via MiXCR, TCRdb re-called the 5' RACE reads, giving one row per CDR3 protein. This table holds about 50,000 distinct CDR3 sequences, 6.5% to 8% found once. The sequencing used PBMCs, collected at surgery. The receptors derive from a female donor with early-stage non-small cell lung cancer.

Sample share makes this clonotype medium-sized. The rearrangement joins TRBV5-5 to TRBJ2-7, with D unclear. This CDR3 has 15 amino acids. Germline V gene data show CDR1 as SGHKS and CDR2 as YYEKEE (reference sequence). V lost 4 bases to trimming and J lost 2 bases, with 16 bases between them. The DNA of the CDR3 is TGTGCCAGCAGCCGAACGACAAACTTGCCCTACGAGCAGTACTTC. Protein sequence: CASSRTTNLPYEQYF. The variable domain in full, completed from reference TRBV5-5 and TRBJ2-7, reads DAGVTQSPTHLIKTRGQQVTLRCSPISGHKSVSWYQQVLGQGPQFIFQYYEKEERGRGNFPDRFSARQFPNYSSELNVNALLLGDSALYLCASSRTTNLPYEQYFGPGTRLTVT.

The CDR3 here is CASSLNPANTGELFF. The DNA of the CDR3 is TGTGCCAGCAGCTTAAATCCGGCGAACACCGGGGAGCTGTTTTTT. This rearrangement joins TRBV11-2 to TRBJ2-2; D is uncertain. CDR1 SGHAT and CDR2 FQNNGV come from the germline V gene. CDR3 length equals 15 residues. V lost 2 bases and J 0 bases, leaving 7 bases between the germline ends.

The rearrangement joins TRBV11-2 to TRBJ2-7; D call uncertain. Germline values: CDR1 SGHAT, CDR2 FQNNGV. Deletions cut 0 bases from V and 0 bases from J, with 6 bases between. The CDR3 is 14 amino acids. CDR3 in amino acids: CASSLDTFSYEQYF. In nucleotides, the CDR3 is TGTGCCAGCAGCTTAGACACGTTCTCCTACGAGCAGTACTTC.

This clonotype has ten or more counts. V and J are TRBV6-2 or TRBV6-3 and TRBJ2-4; TRBD1 might be the D (6 bases). Trimming stripped 6 bases from V and 3 bases from J, with 18 bases between. The germline V gene has CDR1 MNHEY and CDR2 SVGEGT. This CDR3 comprises 16 residues. CDR3 sequence (DNA): TGTGCCAGCAGGGGCAGTGGGGGCGCCGGCAAAAACATTCAGTACTTC. As protein: CASRGSGGAGKNIQYF.

This clonotype was seen ten or more times. The chain couples TRBV19 to TRBJ2-1; 7 bases fit TRBD1. V lost 2 bases, J lost 0 bases, and 1 base stayed unmatched. CDR3 length: 15 residues. The germline V gene has CDR1 LNHDA and CDR2 SQIVND (reference sequence). In DNA, the CDR3 is TGTGCCAGTAGTATACCAGGGGGCTCCTACAATGAGCAGTTCTTC. Its protein product is CASSIPGGSYNEQFF.

This clonotype was detected many times. CDR3 sequence (DNA): TGTGCCAGCAGCTTGACAGAGCGGTCCTACGAGCAGTACTTC. Translating gives CASSLTERSYEQYF. The V and J genes are TRBV7-9 and TRBJ2-7, with D perhaps given as TRBD1 or TRBD2 (5 bases each). This CDR3 has 14 residues. V was trimmed by 3 bases and J by 1 base, leaving 10 bases between them. From germline, CDR1 is SEHNR and CDR2 FQNEAQ (reference sequence). The whole variable domain, filled in from reference TRBV7-9 and TRBJ2-7, reads DTGVSQNPRHKITKRGQNVTFRCDPISEHNRLYWYRQTLGQGPEFLTYFQNEAQLEKSRLLSDRFSAERPKGSFSTLEIQRTEQGDSAMYLCASSLTERSYEQYFGPGTRLTVT.

The table lists this clonotype with many counts. The chain is built from TRBV28 and TRBJ2-7; TRBD1 matches 12 bases. The CDR3 length is 15 residues. Trimming removed 3 bases from V and 3 bases from J; junction bases left unmatched: 3. The germline gives CDR1 MDHEN, CDR2 SYDVKM. The CDR3 sequence: CASSFGTGGDYEQYF. In DNA form, the CDR3 reads TGTGCCAGCAGTTTCGGGACAGGGGGCGACTACGAGCAGTACTTC. The variable domain in full, completed from reference TRBV28 and TRBJ2-7, reads DVKVTQSSRYLVKRTGEKVFLECVQDMDHENMFWYRQDPGLGLRLIYFSYDVKMKEKGDIPEGYSVSREKKERFSLILESASTNQTSMYLCASSFGTGGDYEQYFGPGTRLTVT.

The table lists this clonotype with many counts. The chain employs TRBV6-1 and TRBJ1-5; D uncertain. Trimming stripped 2 bases from V and 0 bases from J, with 5 bases between. This CDR3 spans 14 amino acids. From germline, CDR1 is MNHNS and CDR2 SASEGT. The CDR3 protein is CASSEIGSNQPQHF. The CDR3 DNA reads TGTGCCAGCAGTGAAATAGGTAGCAATCAGCCCCAGCATTTT.

The V and J genes are TRBV7-2 and TRBJ2-7, with D perhaps TRBD1 or TRBD2 (5 bases each). V was clipped by 3 bases and J by 4 bases, with 16 bases between them. The CDR3 runs 15 residues. CDR1 and CDR2 (germline): SGHTA, FQGNSA. Here the CDR3 reads CASSFTGNGIYEQYF. Here the CDR3 DNA reads TGTGCCAGCAGCTTTACAGGAAACGGGATATACGAGCAGTACTTC. The whole variable domain, remainder taken from reference TRBV7-2 and TRBJ2-7, is GAGVSQSPSNKVTEKGKDVELRCDPISGHTALYWYRQSLGQGLEFLIYFQGNSAPDKSGLPSDRFSAERTGGSVSTLTIQRTQQEDSAVYLCASSFTGNGIYEQYFGPGTRLTVT.

This clonotype was detected ten times or more. The chain recombines TRBV7-2 with TRBJ2-5, with unresolved D. The CDR3 contains 12 residues. With 0 bases removed from V and 5 bases from J, the gap between germline ends came to 4 bases. The germline V gene encodes CDR1 SGHTA and CDR2 FQGNSA. CDR3 sequence: CASSLALETQYF. CDR3 coding DNA: TGTGCCAGCAGCTTAGCCCTGGAGACCCAGTACTTC.

This clonotype was observed a handful of times. The chain recombines TRBV12-3 or TRBV12-4 with TRBJ1-6, with D hard to call. The CDR3 covers 13 residues. V lost 5 bases, J lost 10 bases, and 12 bases lay in between. The CDR3: CASSPPQDSPLHF. In DNA, the CDR3 is TGTGCCAGCAGTCCACCACAAGACTCACCCCTCCACTTT.

This clonotype was found a few times. The gene calls are TRBV6-1 and TRBJ1-6; D ambiguous. Germline values: CDR1 MNHNS, CDR2 SASEGT. The length of the CDR3 is 16 residues. V gave up 6 bases and J gave up 11 bases, with 23 bases separating them. The CDR3 DNA reads as TGTGCCAGCAGCCACGCGGCAGTGGCCGAGGGTGCACCCCTCCACTTT. This sequence encodes CASSHAAVAEGAPLHF.

CDR3: CASKRGDNEQFF. CDR3 nucleotides: TGTGCCAGCAAACGGGGGGACAATGAGCAGTTCTTC. This rearrangement joins TRBV3-1 to TRBJ2-1, with TRBD2 matching over 7 bases. Unmatched junction bases numbered 2, after V lost 7 bases and J lost 5 bases. Per the germline V gene, CDR1 is LGHDT and CDR2 is YNNKEL (reference sequence). The CDR3 has 12 residues.

The chain recombines TRBV6-6 with TRBJ1-4; no firm D call. The germline gives CDR1 MNHNY, CDR2 SVGAGI (reference sequence). Trimming stripped 6 bases from V and 8 bases from J, with 10 bases between. The CDR3 consists of 12 residues. The CDR3 DNA is TGTGCCAGCAGCCCCCTGAGGGAAAAACTGTTTTTT. It is translated as CASSPLREKLFF.

This clonotype occurred many times. The J gene is TRBJ2-7, the V gene TRBV6-2 or TRBV6-3, with D uncertain. This CDR3 contains 16 residues. V lost 7 bases and J lost 6, with 25 bases in between. Germline assignment: CDR1 MNHEY and CDR2 SVGEGT. CDR3 DNA sequence: TGTGCCAGCACCCCAAGCCAGCGTCTTGTCCGTCTCGAGCAGTACTTC. This codes for CASTPSQRLVRLEQYF.

This clonotype was seen a few times. CDR3 in amino acids: CASSWAGSYEQYF. The CDR3 DNA follows: TGTGCCAGCAGTTGGGCCGGGTCCTACGAGCAGTACTTC. This chain connects TRBV27 to TRBJ2-7; no firm D call. The V end was cut by 4 bases, the J end by 1 base, with 8 bases between. Germline lookup yields CDR1 MNHEY and CDR2 SMNVEV (reference sequence). The CDR3 spans 13 residues.

This clonotype showed up many times. The chain is built from TRBV5-1 and TRBJ1-4; possibly TRBD1 for D (6 bases). V was trimmed by 4 bases and J by 4 bases, leaving 17 bases between them. This CDR3 spans 16 amino acids. Looked up from germline, CDR1 is SGHRS and CDR2 is YFSETQ. This chain's CDR3 is CASSPGGQTRNEKLFF. CDR3 sequence (DNA): TGCGCCAGCAGCCCGGGAGGACAGACACGTAATGAAAAACTGTTTTTT. Filled out from reference TRBV5-1 and TRBJ1-4, the complete variable domain reads KAGVTQTPRYLIKTRGQQVTLSCSPISGHRSVSWYQQTPGQGLQFLFEYFSETQRNKGNFPGRFSGRQFSNSRSEMNVSTLELGDSALYLCASSPGGQTRNEKLFFGSGTQLSVL.

This clonotype has only a few counts. V gene TRBV5-5 combines with J gene TRBJ1-1, with D unclear. This CDR3 has 12 residues. Germline lookup yields CDR1 SGHKS and CDR2 YYEKEE (reference sequence). The germline V and J ends were trimmed by 7 bases and 8 bases, with 15 bases remaining between them. Here the CDR3 DNA reads TGTGCCAGCGTCACCCTCCGGGAGGAAGCTTTCTTT. It yields the protein CASVTLREEAFF.

This clonotype was picked up a small number of times. The V call is TRBV5-4, the J call TRBJ2-5; TRBD2 might be the D (7 bases). Trimming removed 0 bases from V and 5 bases from J, with 14 bases in between. The CDR3 runs 15 residues. Germline V gene data show CDR1 as SGHNT and CDR2 as YYREEE (reference sequence). For the CDR3, the DNA is TGTGCCAGCAGCTTGGAGGGGGGGTTGCAGGAGACCCAGTACTTC. Its translation is CASSLEGGLQETQYF.

This clonotype was observed a few times. The chain links TRBV7-9 to TRBJ1-2, with 10 positions matching TRBD1. V was pared by 3 bases and J by 4 bases, with 11 bases of the junction left unmatched. Germline V gene sequence: CDR1 SEHNR, CDR2 FQNEAQ (reference sequence). The length of the CDR3 is 17 residues. CDR3 nucleotide sequence: TGTGCCAGCAGCTTGCGGACTCCGGGACAGGGGCCCTATGGCTACACCTTC. The encoded protein is CASSLRTPGQGPYGYTF. The entire variable domain, with the rest obtained from reference TRBV7-9 and TRBJ1-2, is as follows: DTGVSQNPRHKITKRGQNVTFRCDPISEHNRLYWYRQTLGQGPEFLTYFQNEAQLEKSRLLSDRFSAERPKGSFSTLEIQRTEQGDSAMYLCASSLRTPGQGPYGYTFGSGTRLTVV.

The chain recombines TRBV27 with TRBJ2-4; D possibly corresponds to TRBD1 (5 bases). The CDR3 covers 13 residues. Trimming left V 3 bases short and J 9 bases short, with 12 bases between. Germline assignment: CDR1 MNHEY and CDR2 SMNVEV (reference sequence). The CDR3 DNA sequence: TGTGCCAGCAGTTTTTCAGGGTTGGGCATTCAGTACTTC. Protein sequence: CASSFSGLGIQYF.

This clonotype has ten or more counts. The genes are TRBV4-3 and TRBJ1-2; D not resolved. CDR3 length: 11 residues. Germline-derived CDR1 and CDR2 are LGHNA and YSLEER. Trimming took 1 base from V and 5 from J, leaving 2 bases between them. DNA for the CDR3: TGCGCCAGCAGCCAAGGTTATGGCTACACCTTC. It codes for CASSQGYGYTF.

This clonotype was detected a few times. The V and J genes are TRBV21-1 and TRBJ2-5; TRBD1, the table's D call, lacks a check against the DNA. TRBV21-1 corresponds to a pseudogene. The CDR3 has 14 residues. CDR3 DNA: TGTGCCAGCAGCCCTTGCGGGGGCGATGAGACCCAGTACTTC. Translating gives CASSPCGGDETQYF.

The chain uses TRBV6-6 and TRBJ1-1; TRBD1 is a possible D gene (5 bases). In germline, CDR1 is MNHNY, CDR2 SVGAGI (reference sequence). Trimming removed 0 bases at V and 3 bases at J, with 17 bases between. The CDR3 loop spans 17 amino acids. As DNA, the CDR3 is TGTGCCAGCAGTTACTCAGGGGCTGCAAGGTCGGACACTGAAGCTTTCTTT. Protein sequence: CASSYSGAARSDTEAFF.

The V call is TRBV7-2, the J call TRBJ2-5; 8 nucleotides match TRBD2. Germline assignment: CDR1 SGHTA and CDR2 FQGNSA. V dropped 0 bases and J dropped 5; count of bases not matched to a gene: 8. The CDR3 is 16 residues long. CDR3 nucleotides: TGTGCCAGCAGCTTAGCTAGCGGGGCCGGTCGGGAGACCCAGTACTTC. It yields the protein CASSLASGAGRETQYF. Supplemented by reference TRBV7-2 and TRBJ2-5, the full variable domain reads GAGVSQSPSNKVTEKGKDVELRCDPISGHTALYWYRQSLGQGLEFLIYFQGNSAPDKSGLPSDRFSAERTGGSVSTLTIQRTQQEDSAVYLCASSLASGAGRETQYFGPGTRLLVL.

This clonotype was counted only a few times. The rearrangement uses TRBV28 and TRBJ1-1; no reliable D call. Per germline, CDR1 MDHEN and CDR2 SYDVKM. There are 14 residues in the CDR3. Trimming pared 4 bases from V and 4 bases from J, leaving 13 bases between. The chain's CDR3 is CASSSKPWGTEAFF. The CDR3 nucleotides are TGTGCCAGCAGTTCGAAACCCTGGGGCACTGAAGCTTTCTTT.

This clonotype was counted only a few times. The chain combines TRBV20-1 with TRBJ2-2; 10 bases are shared with TRBD2. The germline V gene has CDR1 DFQATT and CDR2 SNEGSKA (reference sequence). This CDR3 has 14 residues. Germline trimming cut 2 bases from V and 5 bases from J; bases unmatched to any gene: 2. CDR3 amino acids: CSARTSGATGELFF. CDR3 bases: TGCAGTGCTAGAACTAGCGGGGCTACCGGGGAGCTGTTTTTT.

This clonotype was observed many times. This sequence joins TRBV20-1 and TRBJ1-1, with D perhaps matching TRBD1 (5 bases). V was shortened by 6 bases and J by 7 bases, with 18 bases between the two germline ends. The length of the CDR3 is 13 residues. CDR1 is DFQATT, CDR2 SNEGSKA, per germline (reference sequence). The CDR3 DNA follows: TGCAGTGCCAAAGAACCGGGGGAAGGTGAAGCTTTCTTT. It specifies CSAKEPGEGEAFF.

V and J are TRBV6-5 and TRBJ2-1; 7 bases line up with TRBD2. V trimming: 7 bases; J trimming: 0 bases; junction bases outside the gene matches: 9. Germline-derived CDR1 and CDR2 are MNHEY and SVGAGI. The CDR3 runs 16 residues. The CDR3 loop reads CASKPRGVPSYNEQFF. The CDR3 nucleotides read TGTGCCAGCAAACCCCGGGGGGTTCCCTCCTACAATGAGCAGTTCTTC.